The clone carrying this TCR beta chain was observed a single time. Its target is unknown. The method was immunoSEQ multiplex PCR; TCRdb's version includes in-frame clones alone and lacks a portion of them. The profile covers some 42,000 clones, with 81% appearing a single time and roughly 2.7% taken by the ten largest. The data were obtained in a study of OX40 agonist ivuxolimab in advanced cancers. Whole-study results and caveats: Expanded clones belonging to CD8+ T cells outnumbered, on average, those of CD4+. Antigens targeted by the expanded peripheral T cells were not determined.

This CDR3 region has 16 residues. Germline CDR1 and CDR2: SGDLS and YYNGEE. Trimming took 0 bases from V and 7 from J; bases not matched to a gene: 8. Sequenced material: CD4+ or CD8+ T cells sorted from blood, taken in a trial of the OX40 agonist ivuxolimab. This sequence joins TRBV9 and TRBJ2-1, with TRBD2 matching 9 bases. The sequence came from an adult with an advanced solid tumor such as melanoma, head and neck, liver or kidney cancer. The CDR3 loop reads CASSVGLAVNSNEQFF. CDR3 nucleotides: TGTGCCAGCAGCGTAGGACTAGCGGTAAATAGTAATGAGCAGTTCTTC.